The present TCR beta chain was sequenced within a study of naive and memory T cell subsets (TCRdb year 2017). Notes on the research overall: The study applied an open-source, UMI-based TCR alpha and beta sequencing pipeline to sorted naive and memory peripheral blood T cell subsets. Complete agreement was observed between the functional CMV T cell responses and the IgG serology results. RNA was DNase-treated and reverse transcribed with TCR constant-region primers, mostly using SuperScript III.

From the second PCR step on, the TCR alpha and beta chain libraries were amplified in separate reactions. The CMV status of each donor was determined by measuring IFNgamma production from CD4+ T cells after fresh PBMCs had been stimulated overnight with CMV viral lysate. CD4 T cells were positively selected using Miltenyi beads, after which CD8 T cells were positively selected from the CD4-negative fraction. Cells were stained for CD3, CD4, CD8, CD45RA, CD27 and a live/dead dye and were sorted on a BD Aria II into four subsets based on CD45RA and CD27. Blood came from three healthy volunteers, each fractionated into CD4 and CD8 T cells and then into four differentiation subsets. About 120 ml of peripheral blood was taken from each donor, and PBMC were separated by density-gradient centrifugation on Ficoll-Paque PLUS. Sorted cells were lysed in RLT buffer, after which RNA was extracted using a Qiagen RNeasy kit and stored at -80 degrees C.

CDR1 and CDR2 were assigned from the germline V gene (reference sequence) as LGHDT and YNNKEL. The cysteine opens and the phenylalanine closes a CDR3 of 15 amino acids. Kept here is only the CDR3 DNA, which spans 45 bases and is read in frame from base 1. V is pared back by 4 bases and J by 1 base, with 13 bases lying between the germline termini. This clonotype was picked up a small number of times. The target of this receptor is not known. There are no base qualities to consult, and no much larger clone falls within one base. General conclusions and limits of the study: A clonotype was defined as a single alpha or beta chain sequence rather than as a paired alpha/beta receptor. TCR abundance followed a power law whose exponent differed between naive and memory subsets but was consistent across the three individuals. Naive repertoires, especially CD8, contained a few larger clonotypes, possibly memory cells re-expressing CD45RA. In both CD4 and CD8 cells, the Gini index increased while Shannon and inverse Simpson diversity decreased from naive through CM, EM and EMRA. RNA-based TCR counts may be affected by expression changes linked to T cell activation and differentiation. The repertoire findings for the naive and memory subsets could not be validated, as no ground truth was available. Following error correction, more than 95% of naive TCR sequences occurred only once, which made naive abundance distributions much steeper than those of memory subsets.

Receptors were amplified or captured by UMI-ligation and nested PCR. To cover both TRBC1 and TRBC2, the beta constant-region primer consisted of an equimolar mix of two oligonucleotides. The ligated cDNA went through four rounds of PCR with nested alpha and beta constant-region primers together with the SP2 primer. A single-stranded oligonucleotide containing the SP2 primer and a 12-nucleotide UMI was joined to the 3' end of the cDNA by T4 RNA ligase 1. Incubation of the ligation reaction was carried out at 16 degrees C for about 19-25 hours. PCR2 was usually performed as a SYBR Green qPCR and halted at a preset threshold so that over-amplification would not occur. Apart from the first purification, every purification step used Agencourt AMPure XP magnetic beads. Libraries were quantified by Qubit and checked on a TapeStation, where a main peak was expected near 650 bp. Pooled libraries were sequenced on an Illumina MiSeq using v2 2x251 paired-end kits, and typically about 0.9-2 million reads were obtained per sample. Each sample was pooled at approximately 4.3 nM, and about 5-8% PhiX was included to help cluster recognition. Per the source publication's procedure: FASTQ reads processed by Demultiplexor were assigned V and J genes by Decombinator through tag matching that tolerated a single base-pair mismatch. Collapsinator used UMIs to correct both sequencing errors and frequency errors arising from PCR heterogeneity. CDR3Translator translated TCRs and extracted CDR3s from the conserved cysteine to the FGXG phenylalanine, flagging non-productive sequences. Gini, Shannon entropy and inverse Simpson indices were computed after subsampling the repertoires to the same number of UMI-defined TCRs. Within the linear range, a power law was fitted to clonotype abundance distributions using maximum likelihood. When run on a single naive CD8 sample, MIGEC and the pipeline yielded similar UMI counts, similar unique TCR numbers and similar clonal distributions. One analysis removed from the naive repertoire any naive TCRs that were also present in any memory subset from the same donor. The repertoires were searched for 5,500 to 8,000 CMV-associated CDR3 sequences that had been compiled from VDJdb and a published dataset. TCRdb reprocessing: public reads trimmed at Q25 with fastp, clones called with MiXCR, in-frame beta chains kept. Every distinct CDR3 protein forms one entry, paired with its most common genes and DNA. Clone size and V and J calls follow TCRdb, not the original study. The sample contains about 160,000 distinct CDR3 sequences, 22% of them found a single time. The ten top clones hold roughly 0.1% of the sample.

Rearrangement joined TRBV3-1 to TRBJ1-1, with the D gene not clear enough to name. This TCR came from a human donor in good health. Input material: naive CD4+ T cells from blood. The sample's cell subset or site label, in plain terms: naive T cells, CD45RA high CD27+. The CDR3 region: CASSRLIGGNTEAFF. The nucleotide sequence is TGTGCCAGCAGCCGGTTGATTGGAGGGAACACTGAAGCTTTCTTT.